These T cell receptor beta chains were read from a single sample in a study of beta chain features in type 1 diabetes. TCRdb's table, derived via immunoSEQ multiplex PCR, lists solely in-frame clones and lacks some. The sample holds nearly 700,000 clones, 10% to 15% seen once. Sequenced material: naive CD4+ T cells from blood. These receptors all come from a man in his late teens or twenties with type 1 diabetes. The CDR3 runs from the conserved cysteine through the conserved F or W.

v_gene,j_gene,CDR3aa
TRBV11-2,TRBJ2-7,CASSTGTGLNEQYF
TRBV15,TRBJ2-7,CATSGGVQAYEQYF
TRBV19,TRBJ2-5,CASSRISGTSGQETQYF
TRBV7-9,TRBJ1-1,CASNRMNTEAFF
TRBV7-9,TRBJ1-3,CASSLVWGLSGNTVYF
TRBV4-1,TRBJ2-7,CASSLRGDRFPSYEQYF
TRBV5-8,TRBJ2-2,CASSFRQAPNTGELFF
TRBV4-2,TRBJ1-5,CASSQDRETNQPQHF
TRBV4-1,TRBJ1-2,CASSQGTGANYGYTF
TRBV11-3,TRBJ1-5,CASSLEGQGGLPQHF
TRBV5-4,TRBJ1-1,CASSLPGPSNVAFF
TRBV2,TRBJ2-4,CASSDGRLKNIQYF
TRBV19,TRBJ1-1,CASSTQTGGEAFF
TRBV30,TRBJ1-1,CAWSVSGTTFEAFF
TRBV18,TRBJ1-2,CASSPPGGGSYGYTF
TRBV30,TRBJ1-5,CAWSPGGDNQPQHF
TRBV28,TRBJ2-6,CASSLPGANVLTF
TRBV7-9,TRBJ2-7,CASSPLRGGLDEQYF
TRBV7-9,TRBJ1-1,CASSSLEDREAFF
TRBV6-5,TRBJ2-5,CASMHGYQETQYF
TRBV9,TRBJ1-1,CASSVVWPENTEAFF
TRBV25-1,TRBJ2-2,CASSEGGSSGELFF